This entry describes one T cell receptor (beta chain). This entry comes from a study of blood T cell repertoires in COVID-19. Study-wide context: COVID-19 samples from acute and convalescent phases originated in the United States, Italy and Spain. Sample material is recorded as cDNA or gDNA derived from T cells, B-cell-depleted T cells, or PBMCs.

Original analysis: Amplification with reference gene primers provided the estimates of nucleated cell counts. Measured with immunoSEQ multiplex PCR; TCRdb has only the in-frame clones, and not every one. The V and J calls and the clone size are those of that table, but D and trimming were determined from the DNA. The sample carries 150,000 to 200,000 clones, approximately 86% recorded once. The origin of this receptor is a man aged 35-49 years with active or convalescent COVID-19. Sequenced: peripheral blood.

The CDR3 DNA follows: TGTGCCAGCAGTCCCCCGCGGGACAGCTGGGGCTACACCTTC. Its translation: CASSPPRDSWGYTF. The chain has TRBV28 and TRBJ1-2, with 7 bases matching TRBD1. V dropped 5 bases and J dropped 8; count of bases not matched to a gene: 11. Per the germline V gene, CDR1 is MDHEN and CDR2 is SYDVKM. The CDR3 spans 14 residues.